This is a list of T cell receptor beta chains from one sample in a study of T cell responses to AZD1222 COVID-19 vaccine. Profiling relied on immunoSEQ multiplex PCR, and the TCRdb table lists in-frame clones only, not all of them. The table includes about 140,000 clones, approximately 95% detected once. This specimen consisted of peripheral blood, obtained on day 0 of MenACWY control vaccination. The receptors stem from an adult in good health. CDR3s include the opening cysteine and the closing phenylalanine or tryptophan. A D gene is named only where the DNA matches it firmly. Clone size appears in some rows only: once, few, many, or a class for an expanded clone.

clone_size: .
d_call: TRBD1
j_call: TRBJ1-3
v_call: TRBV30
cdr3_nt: TGTGCCTGGAGCCTACAGGGGGCTGGAAACACCATATATTTT
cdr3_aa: CAWSLQGAGNTIYF

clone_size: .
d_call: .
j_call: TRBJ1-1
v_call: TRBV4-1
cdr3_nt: TGCGCCAGCAGCCAGGGGACCCAGTGGGGGACTGAAGCTTTCTTT
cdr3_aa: CASSQGTQWGTEAFF

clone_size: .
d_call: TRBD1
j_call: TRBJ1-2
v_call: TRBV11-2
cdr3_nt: TGTGCCAGCAGCAGAGACAGGGACGCGCCTCGAGGCTACACCTTC
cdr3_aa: CASSRDRDAPRGYTF

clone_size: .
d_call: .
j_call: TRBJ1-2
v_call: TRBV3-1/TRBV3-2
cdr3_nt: TGTGCCAGCAGCCAGCAGTCGGGGCCCTACACCTTC
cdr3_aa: CASSQQSGPYTF

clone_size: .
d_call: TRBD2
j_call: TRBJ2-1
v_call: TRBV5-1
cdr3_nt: TGCGCCAGCAGGGTGCGGGAGTATGGTGAGCAGTTCTTC
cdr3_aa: CASRVREYGEQFF

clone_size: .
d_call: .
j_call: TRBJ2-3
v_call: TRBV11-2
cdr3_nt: TGTGCCAGCAGCTTAGGGGCAGGGCGGACAGATACGCAGTATTTT
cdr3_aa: CASSLGAGRTDTQYF

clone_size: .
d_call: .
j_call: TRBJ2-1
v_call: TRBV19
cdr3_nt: TGTGCCAGTACCGCTAAGAGTCCCTCCTACAATGAGCAGTTCTTC
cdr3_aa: CASTAKSPSYNEQFF

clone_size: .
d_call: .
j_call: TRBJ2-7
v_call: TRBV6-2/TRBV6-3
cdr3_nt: TGTGCCAGCACCCCGAGGGGGGCCGTGAACGAGCAGTACTTC
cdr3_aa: CASTPRGAVNEQYF

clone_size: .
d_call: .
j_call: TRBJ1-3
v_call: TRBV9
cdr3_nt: TGTGCCAGCAGCGTAGTTGGCGGAAACACCATATATTTT
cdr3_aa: CASSVVGGNTIYF

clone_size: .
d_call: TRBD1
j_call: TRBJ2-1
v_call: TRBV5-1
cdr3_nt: TGCGCCAGCAGCTCTACGGCAGGGGGTGAGCAGTTCTTC
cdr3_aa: CASSSTAGGEQFF

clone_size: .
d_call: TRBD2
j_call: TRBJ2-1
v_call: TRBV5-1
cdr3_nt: TGCGCCAGCAGCTCGACTAGCGTCTACAATGAGCAGTTCTTC
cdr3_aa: CASSSTSVYNEQFF

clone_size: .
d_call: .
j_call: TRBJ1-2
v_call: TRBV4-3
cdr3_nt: TGCGCCAGCAGCCCCGGCGAGAGTAGCTATGGCTACACCTTC
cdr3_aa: CASSPGESSYGYTF

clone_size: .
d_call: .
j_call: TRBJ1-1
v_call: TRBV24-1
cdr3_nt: TGTGCCACCACCGAAAACAGGGAAGGGGGGACTGAAGCTTTCTTT
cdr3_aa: CATTENREGGTEAFF

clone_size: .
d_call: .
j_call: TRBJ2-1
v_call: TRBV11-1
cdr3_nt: TGTGCCAGCAGCTCCCGGGACCTGCTCCCTGAGCAGTTCTTC
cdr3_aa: CASSSRDLLPEQFF

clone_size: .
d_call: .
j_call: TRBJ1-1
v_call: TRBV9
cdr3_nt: TGTGCCAGCAGCGTAGGAACGAAGGCGGTAACGGACACTGAAGCTTTCTTT
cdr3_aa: CASSVGTKAVTDTEAFF

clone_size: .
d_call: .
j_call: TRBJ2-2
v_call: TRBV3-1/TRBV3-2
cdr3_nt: TGTGCCAGCAGCCAACAGGGCGCCGGGGAGCTGTTTTTT
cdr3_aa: CASSQQGAGELFF

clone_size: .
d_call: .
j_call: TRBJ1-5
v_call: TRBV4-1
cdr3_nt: TGCGCCAGCAGCCACAACTCCGCTAGGATTAGCAATCAGCCCCAGCATTTT
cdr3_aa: CASSHNSARISNQPQHF

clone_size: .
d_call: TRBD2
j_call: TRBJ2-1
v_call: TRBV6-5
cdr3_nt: TGTGCCAGCAGTTACGCGGCGGGAGCGTGGAATGAGCAGTTCTTC
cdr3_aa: CASSYAAGAWNEQFF

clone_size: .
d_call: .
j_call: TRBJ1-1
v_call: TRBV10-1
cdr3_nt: TGCGCCAGCCGCTTGGGCATAGGCACTGAAGCTTTCTTT
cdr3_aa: CASRLGIGTEAFF

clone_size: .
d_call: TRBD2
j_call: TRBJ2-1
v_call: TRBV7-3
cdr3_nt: TGTGCCAGCAGCGGCGGGAGTAAGGGCTACAATGAGCAGTTCTTC
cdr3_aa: CASSGGSKGYNEQFF

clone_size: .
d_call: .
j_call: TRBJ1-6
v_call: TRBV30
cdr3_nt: TGTGCCTGGAGGGCGACAAATTCACCCCTCCACTTT
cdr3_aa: CAWRATNSPLHF

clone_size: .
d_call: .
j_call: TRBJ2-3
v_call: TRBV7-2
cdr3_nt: TGTGCCAGCAGCTTGGCTGGGACCTATGGTACGCAGTATTTT
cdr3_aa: CASSLAGTYGTQYF

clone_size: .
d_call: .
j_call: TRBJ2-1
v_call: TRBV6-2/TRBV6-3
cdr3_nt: TGTGCCAGCAGTTCCCGAGGGGGTCCTTACAATGAGCAGTTCTTC
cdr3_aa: CASSSRGGPYNEQFF

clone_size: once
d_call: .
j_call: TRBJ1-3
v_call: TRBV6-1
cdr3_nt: TGTGCCAGCAGTGAATTGTCAGCCCTGAGAAACACCATATATTTT
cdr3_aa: CASSELSALRNTIYF

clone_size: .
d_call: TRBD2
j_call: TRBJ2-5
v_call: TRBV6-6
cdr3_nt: TGTGCCAGCAGTAGGGGACTAGCGGGGAACCAAGAGACCCAGTACTTC
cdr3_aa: CASSRGLAGNQETQYF

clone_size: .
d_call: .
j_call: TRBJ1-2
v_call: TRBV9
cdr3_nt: TGTGCCAGCAGCGTAACCAGTGGGACGACGAACTATGGCTACACCTTC
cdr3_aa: CASSVTSGTTNYGYTF

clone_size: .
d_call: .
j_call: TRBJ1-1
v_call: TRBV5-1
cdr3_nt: TGCGCCAGCAGCTTGGTGTCAGGGCTGACTGAAGCTTTCTTT
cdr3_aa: CASSLVSGLTEAFF

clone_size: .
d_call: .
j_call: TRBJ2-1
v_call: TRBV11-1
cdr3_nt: TGTGCCAGCACCCAGAACTCCAATGAGCAGTTCTTC
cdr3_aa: CASTQNSNEQFF

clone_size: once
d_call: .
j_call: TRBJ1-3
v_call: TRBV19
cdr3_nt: TGTGCCAGTAGTCGTCGGGACAACCTAAACACCATATATTTT
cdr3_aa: CASSRRDNLNTIYF

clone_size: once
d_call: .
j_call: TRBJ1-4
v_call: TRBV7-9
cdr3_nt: TGTGCCAGCAGCTTTGGAGGGGATTCTGAAAAACTGTTTTTT
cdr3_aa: CASSFGGDSEKLFF

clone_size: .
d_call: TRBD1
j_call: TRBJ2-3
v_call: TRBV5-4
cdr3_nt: TGTGCCAGCAGCTTGCAGGGACAGGGGGGAGATACGCAGTATTTT
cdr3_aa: CASSLQGQGGDTQYF

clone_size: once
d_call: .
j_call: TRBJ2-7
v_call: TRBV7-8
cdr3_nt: TGTGCCAGCAGCTCCCGTAGTGGCCTTCGAGAGCAGTACTTC
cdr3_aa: CASSSRSGLREQYF

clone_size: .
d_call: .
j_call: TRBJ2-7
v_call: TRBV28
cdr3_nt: TGTGCCAGCGGAAGCGGACTGAGCTACGAGCAGTACTTC
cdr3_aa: CASGSGLSYEQYF

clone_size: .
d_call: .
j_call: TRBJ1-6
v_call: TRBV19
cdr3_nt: TGTGCCAGTAGTCTCCACAGGTCGTCACCCCTCCACTTT
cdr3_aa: CASSLHRSSPLHF

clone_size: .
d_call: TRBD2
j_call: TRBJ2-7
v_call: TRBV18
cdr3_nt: TGTGCCAGCTCATCCTCTAGCGGGAGGCTCAACGAGCAGTACTTC
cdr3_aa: CASSSSSGRLNEQYF

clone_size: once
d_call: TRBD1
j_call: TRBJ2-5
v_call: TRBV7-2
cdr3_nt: TGTGCCAGCAGCCTGACAGGGGGTTCGGAGACCCAGTACTTC
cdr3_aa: CASSLTGGSETQYF

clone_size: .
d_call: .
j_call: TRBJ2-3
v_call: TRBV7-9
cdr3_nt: TGTGCCAGCAGCTTAGGTCATGGGGCAGGGAGCACAGATACGCAGTATTTT
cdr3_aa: CASSLGHGAGSTDTQYF

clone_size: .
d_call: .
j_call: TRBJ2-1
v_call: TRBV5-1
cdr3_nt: TGCGCCAGCTTCGACAACTCCTACAATGAGCAGTTCTTC
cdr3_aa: CASFDNSYNEQFF

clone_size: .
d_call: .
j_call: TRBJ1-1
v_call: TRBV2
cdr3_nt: TGTGCCAGCAGTGAATTTTCAGCATTCCCCGGGGCTGAAGCTTTCTTT
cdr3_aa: CASSEFSAFPGAEAFF

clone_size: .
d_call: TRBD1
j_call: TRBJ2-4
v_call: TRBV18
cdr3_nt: TGTGCCAGCTCAGTAGTAACAATACAGGGGGCGATTAACCCCAAAAACATTCAGTACTTC
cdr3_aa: CASSVVTIQGAINPKNIQYF

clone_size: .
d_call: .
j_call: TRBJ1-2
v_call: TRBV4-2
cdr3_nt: TGTGCCAGCAGCCAATACAGGGTTGACTATGGCTACACCTTC
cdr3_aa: CASSQYRVDYGYTF

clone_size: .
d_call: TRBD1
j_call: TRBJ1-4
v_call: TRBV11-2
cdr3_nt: TGTGCCAGCAGTGGCTTACAGGGGAATGAAAAACTGTTTTTT
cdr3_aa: CASSGLQGNEKLFF

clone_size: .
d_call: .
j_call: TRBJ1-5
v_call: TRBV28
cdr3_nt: TGTGCCAGCAGTTTAATGCTTTATAGTAAGCATTTT
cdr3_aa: CASSLMLYSKHF

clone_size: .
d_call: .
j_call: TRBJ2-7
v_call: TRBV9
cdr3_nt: TGTGCCAGCAGCCTAGAGCCTGGGTACGAGCAGTACTTC
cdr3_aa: CASSLEPGYEQYF

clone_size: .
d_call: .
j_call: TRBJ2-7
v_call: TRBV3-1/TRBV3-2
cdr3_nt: TGTGCCAGCAGCCCCTATATCACTTCCTACGAGCAGTACTTC
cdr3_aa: CASSPYITSYEQYF

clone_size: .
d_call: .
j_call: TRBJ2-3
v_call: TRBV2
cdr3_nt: TGTGCCAGCAGTGCCCTAGGGACGAACACAGATACGCAGTATTTT
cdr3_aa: CASSALGTNTDTQYF

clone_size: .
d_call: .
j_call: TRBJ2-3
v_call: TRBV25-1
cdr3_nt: TGTGCCAGCAGCGTCGCCGGGGGCACAGATACGCAGTATTTT
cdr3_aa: CASSVAGGTDTQYF

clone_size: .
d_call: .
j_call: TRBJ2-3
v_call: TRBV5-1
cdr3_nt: TGCGCCAGCAGCTTGGTCCAGGGCACAAATACGCAGTATTTT
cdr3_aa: CASSLVQGTNTQYF

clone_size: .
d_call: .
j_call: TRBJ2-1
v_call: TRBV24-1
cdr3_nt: TGTGCCACCAGTGACCCCGTGGGGCGAGCGGGTGGGTTCAATGAGCAGTTCTTC
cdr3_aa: CATSDPVGRAGGFNEQFF

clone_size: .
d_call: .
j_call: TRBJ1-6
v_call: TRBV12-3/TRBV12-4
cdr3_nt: TGTGCCAGCAGTTTGTATTACTCACCCCTCCACTTT
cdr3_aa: CASSLYYSPLHF

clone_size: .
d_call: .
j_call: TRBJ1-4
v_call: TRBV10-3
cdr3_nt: TGTGCCATCAGTGAAGGCTATGGGGATGAAAAACTGTTTTTT
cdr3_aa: CAISEGYGDEKLFF

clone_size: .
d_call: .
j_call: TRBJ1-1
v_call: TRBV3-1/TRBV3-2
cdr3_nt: TGTGCCAGCAGCCAAGATGGGGTCACAGGCATGGCCACTGAAGCTTTCTTT
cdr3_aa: CASSQDGVTGMATEAFF

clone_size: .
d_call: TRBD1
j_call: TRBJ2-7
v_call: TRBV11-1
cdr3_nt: TGTGCCAGCAGCCAAGGGACAGGGGCGTCCTACGAGCAGTACTTC
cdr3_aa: CASSQGTGASYEQYF

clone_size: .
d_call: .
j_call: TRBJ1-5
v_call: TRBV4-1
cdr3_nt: TGCGCCAGCAGCCACCAGGGGAGCAATCAGCCCCAGCATTTT
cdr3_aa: CASSHQGSNQPQHF